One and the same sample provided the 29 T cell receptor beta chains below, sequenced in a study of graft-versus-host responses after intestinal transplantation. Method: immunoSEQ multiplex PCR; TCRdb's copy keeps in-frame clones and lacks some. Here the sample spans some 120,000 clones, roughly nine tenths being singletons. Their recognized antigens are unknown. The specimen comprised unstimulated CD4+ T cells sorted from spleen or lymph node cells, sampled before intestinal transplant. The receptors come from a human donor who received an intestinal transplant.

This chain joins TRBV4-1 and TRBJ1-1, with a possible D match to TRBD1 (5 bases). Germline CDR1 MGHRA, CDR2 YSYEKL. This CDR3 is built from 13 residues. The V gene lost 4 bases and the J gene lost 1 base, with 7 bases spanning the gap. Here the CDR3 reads CASSLTGNTEAFF. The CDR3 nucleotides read TGCGCCAGCAGCCTCACAGGGAACACTGAAGCTTTCTTT.

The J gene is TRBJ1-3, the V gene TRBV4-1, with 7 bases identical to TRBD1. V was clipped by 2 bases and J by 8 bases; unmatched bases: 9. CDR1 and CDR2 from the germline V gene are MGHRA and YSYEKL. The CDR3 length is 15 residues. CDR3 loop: CASSQRQGNGDTIYF. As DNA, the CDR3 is TGCGCCAGCAGCCAAAGACAGGGTAATGGTGACACCATATATTTT.

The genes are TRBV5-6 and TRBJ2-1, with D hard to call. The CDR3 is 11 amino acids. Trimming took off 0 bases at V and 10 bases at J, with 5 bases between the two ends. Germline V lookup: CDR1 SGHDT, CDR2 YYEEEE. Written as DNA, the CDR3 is TGTGCCAGCAGCTTGGGCCTAGAGCAGTTCTTC. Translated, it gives CASSLGLEQFF.

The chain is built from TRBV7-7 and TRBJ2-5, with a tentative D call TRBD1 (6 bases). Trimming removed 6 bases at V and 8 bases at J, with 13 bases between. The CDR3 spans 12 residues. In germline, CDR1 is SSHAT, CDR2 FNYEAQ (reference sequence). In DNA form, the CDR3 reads TGTGCCAGCAGTCAGGGGTATGTAACCCAGTACTTC. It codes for CASSQGYVTQYF.

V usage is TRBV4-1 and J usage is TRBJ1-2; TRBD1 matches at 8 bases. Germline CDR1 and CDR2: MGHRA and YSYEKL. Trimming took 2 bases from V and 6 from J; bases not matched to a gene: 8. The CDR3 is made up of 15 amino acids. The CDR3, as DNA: TGCGCCAGCAGCCAACCCGACAGGGGAAACGATGGCTACACCTTC. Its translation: CASSQPDRGNDGYTF.

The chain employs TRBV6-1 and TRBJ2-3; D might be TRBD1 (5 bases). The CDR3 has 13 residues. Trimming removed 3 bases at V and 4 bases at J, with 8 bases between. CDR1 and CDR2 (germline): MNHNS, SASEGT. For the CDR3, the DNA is TGTGCCAGCAGTGACAGGGTAGCAGATACGCAGTATTTT. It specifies CASSDRVADTQYF.

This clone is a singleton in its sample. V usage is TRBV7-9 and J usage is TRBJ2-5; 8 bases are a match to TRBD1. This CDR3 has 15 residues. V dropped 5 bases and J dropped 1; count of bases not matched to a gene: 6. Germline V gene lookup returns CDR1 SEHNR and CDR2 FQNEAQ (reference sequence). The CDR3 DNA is TGTGCCAGCAGCCCCCCCGGGACAGGCCAAGAGACCCAGTACTTC. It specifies CASSPPGTGQETQYF.

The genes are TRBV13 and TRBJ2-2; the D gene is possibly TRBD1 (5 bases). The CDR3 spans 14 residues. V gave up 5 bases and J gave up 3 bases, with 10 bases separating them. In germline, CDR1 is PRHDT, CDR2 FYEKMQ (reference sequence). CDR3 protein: CASSLRQYTGELFF. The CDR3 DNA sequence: TGTGCCAGCAGCCTAAGACAGTACACCGGGGAGCTGTTTTTT. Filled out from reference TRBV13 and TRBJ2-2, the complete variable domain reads AAGVIQSPRHLIKEKRETATLKCYPIPRHDTVYWYQQGPGQDPQFLISFYEKMQSDKGSIPDRFSAQQFSDYHSELNMSSLELGDSALYFCASSLRQYTGELFFGEGSRLTVL.

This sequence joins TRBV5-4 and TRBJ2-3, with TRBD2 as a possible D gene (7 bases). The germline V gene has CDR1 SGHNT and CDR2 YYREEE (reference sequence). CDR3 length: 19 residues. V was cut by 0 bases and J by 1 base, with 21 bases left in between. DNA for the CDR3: TGTGCCAGCAGCTTGGCCGCTGGGGGGGCGTTCTCCCGCACAGATACGCAGTATTTT. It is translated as CASSLAAGGAFSRTDTQYF.

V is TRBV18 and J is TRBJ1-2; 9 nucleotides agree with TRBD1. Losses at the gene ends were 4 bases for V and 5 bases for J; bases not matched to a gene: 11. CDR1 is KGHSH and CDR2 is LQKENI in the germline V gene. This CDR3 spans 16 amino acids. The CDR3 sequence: CASSQPGQGTGYGYTF. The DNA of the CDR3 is TGTGCCAGCTCACAACCAGGACAGGGGACGGGTTATGGCTACACCTTC.

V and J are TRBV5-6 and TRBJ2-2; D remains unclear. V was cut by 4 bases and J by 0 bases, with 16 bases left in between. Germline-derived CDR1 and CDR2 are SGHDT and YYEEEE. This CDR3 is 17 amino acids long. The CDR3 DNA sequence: TGTGCCAGCAGCCCTAGGGTACCTTTCGCGAACACCGGGGAGCTGTTTTTT. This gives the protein CASSPRVPFANTGELFF.

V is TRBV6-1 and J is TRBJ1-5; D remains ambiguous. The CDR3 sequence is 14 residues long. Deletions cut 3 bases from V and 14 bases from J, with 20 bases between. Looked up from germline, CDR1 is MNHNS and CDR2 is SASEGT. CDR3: CASSEITEATKKHF. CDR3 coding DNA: TGTGCCAGCAGTGAGATCACTGAAGCCACGAAAAAGCATTTT.

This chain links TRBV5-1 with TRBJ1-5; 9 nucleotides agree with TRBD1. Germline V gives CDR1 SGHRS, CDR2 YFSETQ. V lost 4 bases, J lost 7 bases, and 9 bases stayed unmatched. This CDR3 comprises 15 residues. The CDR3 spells CASSPGQGNVQPQHF. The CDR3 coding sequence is TGCGCCAGCAGCCCGGGACAGGGAAATGTACAGCCCCAGCATTTT.

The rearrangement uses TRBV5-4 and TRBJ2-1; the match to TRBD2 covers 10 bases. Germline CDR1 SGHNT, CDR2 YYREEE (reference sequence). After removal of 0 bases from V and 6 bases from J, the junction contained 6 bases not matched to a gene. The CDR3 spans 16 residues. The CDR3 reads CASSLGTSGFGNEQFF. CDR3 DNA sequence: TGTGCCAGCAGCTTGGGGACTAGCGGTTTTGGCAATGAGCAGTTCTTC.

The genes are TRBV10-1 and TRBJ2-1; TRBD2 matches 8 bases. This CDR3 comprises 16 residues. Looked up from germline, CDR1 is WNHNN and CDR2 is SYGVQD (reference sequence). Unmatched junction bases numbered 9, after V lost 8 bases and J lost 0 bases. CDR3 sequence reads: CASSLGLAGSYNEQFF. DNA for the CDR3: TGCGCCAGCTCTCTCGGACTAGCCGGCTCCTACAATGAGCAGTTCTTC.

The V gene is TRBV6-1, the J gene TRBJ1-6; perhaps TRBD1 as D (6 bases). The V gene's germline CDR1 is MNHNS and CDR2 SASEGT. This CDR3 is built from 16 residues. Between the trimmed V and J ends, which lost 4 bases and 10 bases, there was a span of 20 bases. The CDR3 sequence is CASSGNRVKGESPLHF. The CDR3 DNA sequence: TGTGCCAGCAGTGGAAACAGGGTAAAGGGTGAATCACCCCTCCACTTT.

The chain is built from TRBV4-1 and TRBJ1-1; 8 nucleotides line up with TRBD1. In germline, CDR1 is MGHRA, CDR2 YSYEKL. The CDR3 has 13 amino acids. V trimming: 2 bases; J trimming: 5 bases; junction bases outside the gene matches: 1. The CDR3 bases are TGCGCCAGCAGCCAACAGGGGGCAACTGAAGCTTTCTTT. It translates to CASSQQGATEAFF.

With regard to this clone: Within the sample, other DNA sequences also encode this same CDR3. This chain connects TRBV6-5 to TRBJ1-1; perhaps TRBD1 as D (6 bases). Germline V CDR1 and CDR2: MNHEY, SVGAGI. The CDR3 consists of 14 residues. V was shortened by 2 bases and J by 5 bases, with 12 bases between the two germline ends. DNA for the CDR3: TGTGCCAGCAGTTACCAGGACAGACGTACTGAAGCTTTCTTT. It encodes CASSYQDRRTEAFF.

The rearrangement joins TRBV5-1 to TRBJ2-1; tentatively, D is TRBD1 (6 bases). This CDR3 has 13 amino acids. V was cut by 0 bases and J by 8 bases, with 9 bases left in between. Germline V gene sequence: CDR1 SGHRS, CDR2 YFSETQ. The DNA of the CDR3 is TGCGCCAGCAGCTTGGGATACAGGGATGAGCAGTTCTTC. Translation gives CASSLGYRDEQFF.

The CDR3 sequence: CASSARAKDGNTIYF. As DNA, the CDR3 is TGTGCCAGCTCAGCCCGGGCGAAGGATGGAAACACCATATATTTT. The chain joins TRBV18 to TRBJ1-3, with no clear D. This CDR3 spans 15 amino acids. Trimming left V 5 bases short and J 3 bases short, with 14 bases between. The V gene's germline CDR1 is KGHSH and CDR2 LQKENI.

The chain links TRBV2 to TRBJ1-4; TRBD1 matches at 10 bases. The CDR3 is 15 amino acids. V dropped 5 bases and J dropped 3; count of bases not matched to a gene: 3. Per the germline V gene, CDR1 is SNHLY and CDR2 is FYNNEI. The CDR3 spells CASSRQGAANEKLFF. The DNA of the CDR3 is TGTGCCAGCAGTAGACAGGGGGCGGCTAATGAAAAACTGTTTTTT.

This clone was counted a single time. CDR3 amino acids: CASSSDGTSTDTQYF. The CDR3, as DNA: TGCGCCAGCAGTTCGGACGGAACTAGCACAGATACGCAGTATTTT. J is TRBJ2-3 and V is TRBV5-1; D is uncertain. V dropped 5 bases and J dropped 0 bases, with 13 bases sitting between them. Germline lookup yields CDR1 SGHRS and CDR2 YFSETQ. The CDR3 runs to 15 residues.

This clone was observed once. CDR3 bases: TGCGCCAGCAGCTTGTTAGTAGTGGGGGGCACAGATACGCAGTATTTT. It encodes CASSLLVVGGTDTQYF. The chain combines TRBV5-1 with TRBJ2-3; D is perhaps TRBD1 or TRBD2 (5 bases each). V gave up 1 base and J gave up 1 base, with 13 bases separating them. The CDR3 has 16 residues. The germline CDR1 and CDR2 sequences are SGHRS and YFSETQ.

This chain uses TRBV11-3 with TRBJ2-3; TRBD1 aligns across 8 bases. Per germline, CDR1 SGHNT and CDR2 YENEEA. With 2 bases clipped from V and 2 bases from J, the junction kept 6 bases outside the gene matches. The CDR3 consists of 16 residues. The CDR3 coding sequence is TGTGCCAGCAGCTTATGGATGACAGGGGCCACAGATACGCAGTATTTT. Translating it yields CASSLWMTGATDTQYF. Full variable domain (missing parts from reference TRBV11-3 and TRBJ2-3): EAGVVQSPRYKIIEKKQPVAFWCNPISGHNTLYWYLQNLGQGPELLIRYENEEAVDDSQLPKDRFSAERLKGVDSTLKIQPAELGDSAVYLCASSLWMTGATDTQYFGPGTRLTVL.

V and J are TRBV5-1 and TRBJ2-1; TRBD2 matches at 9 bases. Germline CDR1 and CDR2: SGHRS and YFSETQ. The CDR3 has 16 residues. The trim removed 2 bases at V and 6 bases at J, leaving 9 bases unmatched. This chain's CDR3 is CASSFRGGGAGNEQFF. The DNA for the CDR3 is TGCGCCAGCAGCTTCCGCGGCGGGGGGGCCGGCAATGAGCAGTTCTTC.

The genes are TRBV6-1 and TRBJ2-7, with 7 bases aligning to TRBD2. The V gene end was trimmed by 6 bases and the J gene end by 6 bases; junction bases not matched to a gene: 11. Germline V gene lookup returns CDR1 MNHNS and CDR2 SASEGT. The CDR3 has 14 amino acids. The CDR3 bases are TGTGCCAGCAGCCCTATGTGGGGGGGTACCGAGCAGTACTTC. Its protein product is CASSPMWGGTEQYF.

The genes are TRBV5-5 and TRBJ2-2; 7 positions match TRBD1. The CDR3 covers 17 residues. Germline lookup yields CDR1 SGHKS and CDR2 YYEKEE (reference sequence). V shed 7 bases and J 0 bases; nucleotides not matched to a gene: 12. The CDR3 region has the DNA TGTGCCAGCTTCCGGAGTTGGACAGGAGCGAACACCGGGGAGCTGTTTTTT. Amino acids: CASFRSWTGANTGELFF.

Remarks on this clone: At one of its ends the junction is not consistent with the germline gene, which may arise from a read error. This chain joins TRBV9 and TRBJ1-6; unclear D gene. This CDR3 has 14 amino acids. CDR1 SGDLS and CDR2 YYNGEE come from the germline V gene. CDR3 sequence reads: CASSVESSNSPLHF. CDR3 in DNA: TGTGCCAGCAGCGTAGAGTCCTCTAATTCACCCCTCCACTTT.

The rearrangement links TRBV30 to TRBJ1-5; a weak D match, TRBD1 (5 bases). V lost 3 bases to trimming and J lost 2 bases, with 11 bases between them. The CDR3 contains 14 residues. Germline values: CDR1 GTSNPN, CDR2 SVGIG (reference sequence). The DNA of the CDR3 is TGTGCCTGGAGCGCAGGGATACGCAATCAGCCCCAGCATTTT. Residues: CAWSAGIRNQPQHF.